What follows are 20 T cell receptor beta chains derived from one specimen sequenced in a study of T cell repertoires in cytomegalovirus infection (dated by TCRdb to the late 2010s). Antigens of these TCRs are unknown. What this sample's treatment or condition label stands for: in vitro stimulation with specific CMV peptide epitopes to enrich CMV-specific T cells. The sequencing machine was an Illumina HiSeq 1500. In TCRdb, the public reads were trimmed at Q25 with fastp and aligned with MiXCR, with productive beta chains retained. Rows merge per CDR3 protein into single entries with the most common DNA and genes. The sample table contains hundreds of thousands of distinct CDR3 sequences; only one count was recorded for approximately 33% of them. The ten most abundant clones make up roughly 18% of the sample. This specimen was cultured PBMCs, taken from culture after CMV antigen stimulation. The receptors derive from a human donor in good health (CMV status not recorded). Some clones in this sample may be carry-over from other donors' samples.

There are a few counts of this clonotype. The gene calls are TRBV12-3 or TRBV12-4 and TRBJ2-1; 9 nucleotides match TRBD2. This CDR3 region has 15 residues. Germline trimming cut 1 base from V and 9 bases from J; bases unmatched to any gene: 7. The CDR3 loop is CASSLGVAGAGEQFF. The CDR3 DNA follows: TGTGCCAGCAGTTTAGGGGTAGCGGGAGCCGGTGAGCAGTTCTTC.

CDR3 residues: CASSLQGEYGYTF. The CDR3 DNA reads as TGCGCCAGCAGCCTACAGGGCGAGTATGGCTACACCTTC. The chain is built from TRBV4-3 and TRBJ1-2, with a possible D match to TRBD1 (6 bases). The germline V and J ends were trimmed by 4 bases and 5 bases, with 11 bases remaining between them. From germline, CDR1 is LGHNA and CDR2 YSLEER. This CDR3 spans 13 amino acids.

The chain has TRBV4-1 and TRBJ1-4; D uncertain. Trimming removed 2 bases from V and 11 bases from J, with 15 bases in between. CDR1 is MGHRA and CDR2 is YSYEKL in the germline V gene. The CDR3 covers 14 residues. The CDR3 region is CASSQRWNPRKLFF. CDR3 DNA sequence: TGCGCCAGCAGCCAACGCTGGAACCCGAGGAAACTGTTTTTT.

The rearrangement joins TRBV4-1 to TRBJ1-3; TRBD1 matches at 7 bases. V lost 4 bases, J lost 1 base, and 16 bases stayed unmatched. The CDR3 has 19 amino acids. Germline CDR1 reads MGHRA; CDR2 reads YSYEKL. CDR3 region: CASSLRYRGPSGSGNTIYF. CDR3 DNA: TGCGCCAGCAGCCTCAGGTACAGGGGACCCTCGGGATCTGGAAACACCATATATTTT.

The genes are TRBV12-5 and TRBJ2-1; D might be TRBD2 (7 bases). Deletions cut 0 bases from V and 9 bases from J, with 24 bases between. The germline V gene encodes CDR1 LGHNT and CDR2 FRNRAP. CDR3 length: 18 amino acids. The CDR3 nucleotides are TGTGCTAGTGGTTTGGTACTAGGGGGGGAGGGTGCGGGGAGTGAGCAGTTCTTC. Its translation is CASGLVLGGEGAGSEQFF.

V gene TRBV6-8 combines with J gene TRBJ1-3; D not resolved. The germline gives CDR1 MNHGY, CDR2 SAAAGT. The CDR3 has 13 residues. Trimming cost V 8 bases and J 0 bases, with 8 bases left between them. DNA of the CDR3: TGTGCCAGCCTAATATACTCTGGAAACACCATATATTTT. As protein: CASLIYSGNTIYF.

This chain links TRBV19 with TRBJ1-3; D ambiguous. Looked up from germline, CDR1 is LNHDA and CDR2 is SQIVND (reference sequence). The V end lost 4 bases, the J end lost 2 bases, and 9 bases lay between the germline ends. This CDR3 contains 14 residues. This chain's CDR3 is CASSRGVAGNTIYF. The DNA for the CDR3 is TGTGCCAGTAGTAGGGGAGTCGCTGGAAACACCATATATTTT.

The genes are TRBV2 and TRBJ2-5, with D possibly matching TRBD2 (7 bases). The CDR3 spans 14 residues. Germline-derived CDR1 and CDR2 are SNHLY and FYNNEI. V lost 8 bases, J lost 4 bases, and 17 bases lay in between. The CDR3 bases are TGTGCCAGCGGGGGGGGCCGGTTGGGAGAGACCCAGTACTTC. This translates into CASGGGRLGETQYF. The full variable domain, rest sourced from reference TRBV2 and TRBJ2-5, is EPEVTQTPSHQVTQMGQEVILRCVPISNHLYFYWYRQILGQKVEFLVSFYNNEISEKSEIFDDQFSVERPDGSNFTLKIRSTKLEDSAMYFCASGGGRLGETQYFGPGTRLLVL.

This clonotype has just a few counts. The genes are TRBV6-1 and TRBJ2-7; 9 nucleotides align to TRBD1. The CDR3 has 13 amino acids. Trimming took 8 bases from V and 3 from J; bases not matched to a gene: 5. The germline V gene encodes CDR1 MNHNS and CDR2 SASEGT. The DNA of the CDR3 is TGTGCCAGCCGTTCGGGACAGGGCTACGAGCAGTACTTC. Amino acids: CASRSGQGYEQYF.

The genes are TRBV12-5 and TRBJ2-7; D is unresolved. V lost 6 bases, J lost 4 bases, and 10 bases lay in between. The CDR3 loop spans 12 amino acids. CDR1 and CDR2 (germline): LGHNT, FRNRAP. In nucleotides, the CDR3 is TGTGCTAGTGGAGACGGATCGTACGAGCAGTACTTC. Its translation: CASGDGSYEQYF.

This clonotype was seen once. This chain joins TRBV10-2 and TRBJ2-1; no clear D gene. From germline, CDR1 is WSHSY and CDR2 SAAADI. Trimming left V 3 bases short and J 3 bases short, with 15 bases between. The CDR3 has 16 residues. The DNA for the CDR3 is TGCGCCAGCAGTGAATTATCTAGTGACGGCTACAATGAGCAGTTCTTC. It encodes CASSELSSDGYNEQFF.

The table lists this clonotype with a count of one. The chain employs TRBV15 and TRBJ2-7; D is unresolved. V was cut by 0 bases and J by 6 bases, with 6 bases left in between. This CDR3 region has 12 residues. Germline CDR1 is LNHNV and CDR2 is YYDKDF (reference sequence). CDR3 nucleotides: TGTGCCACCAGCAGAGATTTGGGCGAGCAGTACTTC. Its protein is CATSRDLGEQYF.

In its sample, this clonotype was seen a few times. This chain joins TRBV20-1 and TRBJ2-7; D gene ambiguous. The CDR3 has 15 amino acids. V lost 0 bases to trimming and J lost 9 bases, with 21 bases between them. Germline CDR1 is DFQATT and CDR2 is SNEGSKA (reference sequence). Here the CDR3 DNA reads TGCAGTGCTAGAGATTCCGGTACTACTTTCGCATGGCAGTACTTC. Amino acid sequence: CSARDSGTTFAWQYF.

V and J are TRBV3-1 and TRBJ2-3; 12 bases line up with TRBD2. Per germline, CDR1 LGHDT and CDR2 YNNKEL (reference sequence). Losses at the gene ends were 1 base for V and 5 bases for J; bases not matched to a gene: 7. This CDR3 contains 17 residues. The DNA of the CDR3 is TGTGCCAGCAGCCAAGGACTAGCGGGGGCCGAGGGAGATACGCAGTATTTT. Its translation: CASSQGLAGAEGDTQYF.

V is TRBV7-2 and J is TRBJ1-4; TRBD1 matches at 8 bases. Germline assignment: CDR1 SGHTA and CDR2 FQGNSA. After removal of 5 bases from V and 4 bases from J, the junction contained 6 bases not matched to a gene. The CDR3 runs to 15 residues. DNA of the CDR3: TGTGCCAGCAGCCGTACAGGGGGAGGTAATGAAAAACTGTTTTTT. Protein product: CASSRTGGGNEKLFF.

The rearrangement uses TRBV6-6 and TRBJ2-1; D unclear. CDR1 and CDR2 from the germline V gene are MNHNY and SVGAGI (reference sequence). The germline V and J ends were trimmed by 6 bases and 4 bases, with 10 bases remaining between them. This CDR3 contains 13 residues. CDR3 sequence (DNA): TGTGCCAGCAGCGCTAGGAGTTACAATGAGCAGTTCTTC. This encodes CASSARSYNEQFF.

The sample holds a few counts of this clonotype. The chain links TRBV7-8 to TRBJ2-7; tentatively, D is TRBD2 (5 bases). The CDR3 has 15 residues. Trimming removed 5 bases from V and 5 bases from J, with 19 bases in between. Germline CDR1 is SGHVS and CDR2 is FQNEAQ. CDR3 region: CASSPTRTSIHEQYF. The CDR3 bases are TGTGCCAGCAGCCCTACCCGTACTAGTATCCACGAGCAGTACTTC.

This clonotype was found many times. J is TRBJ1-2 and V is TRBV7-9; D might be TRBD1 (6 bases). The CDR3 runs to 15 residues. V lost 1 base and J lost 2, with 11 bases in between. Germline V gene data show CDR1 as SEHNR and CDR2 as FQNEAQ (reference sequence). In DNA, the CDR3 is TGTGCCAGCAGCTTAGTCGGGGGCCTGAACTATGGCTACACCTTC. It is translated as CASSLVGGLNYGYTF. The whole variable domain, remainder taken from reference TRBV7-9 and TRBJ1-2, is DTGVSQNPRHKITKRGQNVTFRCDPISEHNRLYWYRQTLGQGPEFLTYFQNEAQLEKSRLLSDRFSAERPKGSFSTLEIQRTEQGDSAMYLCASSLVGGLNYGYTFGSGTRLTVV.

This chain uses TRBV9 with TRBJ2-2, with 9 positions matching TRBD2. CDR1 is SGDLS and CDR2 is YYNGEE in the germline V gene. The CDR3 spans 17 residues. V shed 4 bases and J 3 bases; nucleotides not matched to a gene: 10. The CDR3 DNA is TGTGCCAGCAGCTCCCGTTACCAGCGGGAGGACACCGGGGAGCTGTTTTTT. Translated: CASSSRYQREDTGELFF. Full variable domain (outside the CDR3, taken from reference TRBV9 and TRBJ2-2): DSGVTQTPKHLITATGQRVTLRCSPRSGDLSVYWYQQSLDQGLQFLIQYYNGEERAKGNILERFSAQQFPDLHSELNLSSLELGDSALYFCASSSRYQREDTGELFFGEGSRLTVL.

This clonotype was found many times. J is TRBJ2-2 and V is TRBV7-2; D gene uncertain. Germline CDR1 and CDR2: SGHTA and FQGNSA. The CDR3 consists of 14 residues. The V end was cut by 1 base, the J end by 7 bases, with 10 bases between. The CDR3 nucleotides are TGTGCCAGCAGCTTAGGGACCCCCGGCGGGGAGCTGTTTTTT. Amino acid sequence: CASSLGTPGGELFF.